A single sample gave rise to the 3 T cell receptor beta chains below, sequenced in a study of cytomegalovirus exposure and HLA in healthy donors. PCR used 60 Vbeta primers and 13 Jbeta primers. Clones were sequenced by immunoSEQ multiplex PCR, and TCRdb holds only the in-frame ones, with some missing. Of under 150,000 clones listed, around 77% are singletons. Sequenced sample: PBMCs. These receptors were collected from a woman aged 45-60 years in good health and CMV-seronegative.

The chain joins TRBV7-2 to TRBJ2-3; TRBD2 agrees at 9 bases. V shed 1 base, J shed 11 bases, and the junction held 7 bases outside the gene matches. The CDR3 sequence is 14 residues long. From germline, CDR1 is SGHTA and CDR2 FQGNSA. The CDR3 is CASSLVAGDVKQYF. The DNA for the CDR3 is TGTGCCAGCAGCTTAGTAGCGGGAGACGTCAAGCAGTATTTT.

The V gene is TRBV7-9, the J gene TRBJ1-3; tentatively, D is TRBD1 (6 bases). Looked up from germline, CDR1 is SEHNR and CDR2 is FQNEAQ (reference sequence). V shed 5 bases and J shed 2 bases, with 16 bases lying between them. The CDR3 runs 16 residues. CDR3 nucleotide sequence: TGTGCCAGCAGCCCACAGGGTAGGGCGGCTGGAAACACCATATATTTT. It yields the protein CASSPQGRAAGNTIYF. The variable domain in full, completed from reference TRBV7-9 and TRBJ1-3, reads DTGVSQNPRHKITKRGQNVTFRCDPISEHNRLYWYRQTLGQGPEFLTYFQNEAQLEKSRLLSDRFSAERPKGSFSTLEIQRTEQGDSAMYLCASSPQGRAAGNTIYFGEGSWLTVV.

The chain is built from TRBV28 and TRBJ2-1; TRBD2 agrees at 7 bases. Trimming took 2 bases from V and 8 from J; bases not matched to a gene: 6. This CDR3 is 14 amino acids long. Germline V gives CDR1 MDHEN, CDR2 SYDVKM. CDR3: CASSLGRELDEQFF. CDR3 nucleotides: TGTGCCAGCAGTTTAGGGCGGGAGTTGGATGAGCAGTTCTTC.